Included here is one T cell receptor (beta chain) sequence, with context. Its specificity is not known. These data originate in a study of siplizumab effects on memory and regulatory T cells. Study results and limitations: Mappable alloreactive CD4+ clones averaged 68.8% Treg-derived with siplizumab versus 26.9% in controls. The authors mapped only a minor fraction of alloreactive clones to unstimulated subsets.

Profiled with immunoSEQ multiplex PCR; TCRdb holds only in-frame clones, not every one. The sample contains about 94,000 clones, approximately 95% of which appear only once. The CDR3 extends over 19 amino acids. Trimming shortened V by 0 bases and J by 0 bases, and 19 bases separated the two germline ends. Germline CDR1 and CDR2: SGHRS and YFSETQ. Sequences were obtained from non-Treg CD4+ T cells sorted from blood. This TCR derives from a human donor in good health. V gene TRBV5-1 combines with J gene TRBJ2-1, with D possibly being TRBD1 (6 bases). The chain's CDR3 is CASSLVKVGGRSSYNEQFF. The CDR3 bases are TGCGCCAGCAGCTTGGTAAAGGTAGGGGGACGGAGCTCCTACAATGAGCAGTTCTTC. The full variable domain, in which reference TRBV5-1 and TRBJ2-1 provide the parts outside the CDR3, is KAGVTQTPRYLIKTRGQQVTLSCSPISGHRSVSWYQQTPGQGLQFLFEYFSETQRNKGNFPGRFSGRQFSNSRSEMNVSTLELGDSALYLCASSLVKVGGRSSYNEQFFGPGTRLTVL.